These 14 T cell receptor beta chains were sequenced from one sample in a study of shared clonotypes between healthy human individuals. This table comes from immunoSEQ multiplex PCR, and its TCRdb copy is limited to in-frame clones, with some not included. The sample records a few million clones, more than 85% being singletons. Material: naive CD4+ T cells from PBMCs. As to subset: CD45RA+ positively selected. The receptor set was obtained from a man between 18 and 35 years old in good health. Some clones in this sample may be carry-over from other donors' samples.

V and J are TRBV2 and TRBJ2-3, with no clear D. CDR3 length: 14 residues. The germline CDR1 and CDR2 sequences are SNHLY and FYNNEI. V dropped 2 bases and J dropped 3 bases, with 9 bases sitting between them. The CDR3 coding sequence is TGTGCCAGCAGTGAATCCAGTTTGACAGATACGCAGTATTTT. Translation: CASSESSLTDTQYF.

The J gene is TRBJ1-2, the V gene TRBV28; D is possibly TRBD1 (5 bases). Germline V lookup: CDR1 MDHEN, CDR2 SYDVKM. The CDR3 extends over 14 amino acids. V lost 5 bases to trimming and J lost 4 bases, with 14 bases between them. CDR3 in amino acids: CASSPGTGIYGYTF. The CDR3 DNA follows: TGTGCCAGCAGTCCCGGGACGGGAATCTATGGCTACACCTTC.

This sequence joins TRBV4-2 and TRBJ1-5, with a tentative D call TRBD1 (6 bases). The germline gives CDR1 LGHNA, CDR2 YNFKEQ. V was pared by 4 bases and J by 10 bases, with 14 bases between. The CDR3 loop spans 13 amino acids. For the CDR3, the DNA is TGTGCCAGCAGCCTCCGTCTCGGGACACCCCAGCATTTT. Translating it yields CASSLRLGTPQHF.

The gene calls are TRBV2 and TRBJ2-1; 7 bases line up with TRBD2. The CDR3 consists of 15 residues. CDR1 is SNHLY and CDR2 is FYNNEI in the germline V gene. With V trimmed by 6 bases and J by 0 bases, 5 bases remained unmatched. The CDR3 loop reads CASRRDYFSYNEQFF. The DNA for the CDR3 is TGTGCCAGCAGACGGGACTACTTCTCCTACAATGAGCAGTTCTTC.

The CDR3 region has the DNA TGTGCCAGCAGTTATTTGACAGGGTGGGACCAAGAGACCCAGTACTTC. Its translation is CASSYLTGWDQETQYF. This rearrangement joins TRBV6-6 to TRBJ2-5, with 7 bases that match TRBD1. The CDR3 has 16 amino acids. Looked up from germline, CDR1 is MNHNY and CDR2 is SVGAGI (reference sequence). J was trimmed by 0 bases and V by 3 bases; bases with no gene match: 7.

This clone was recorded only once. This same CDR3 is encoded by further DNA sequences in the sample. This chain connects TRBV28 to TRBJ2-7; D possibly corresponds to TRBD2 (6 bases). The V gene lost 8 bases and the J gene lost 3 bases, with 14 bases spanning the gap. The CDR3 extends over 13 amino acids. Germline assignment: CDR1 MDHEN and CDR2 SYDVKM. CDR3 loop: CASRGGTYYEQYF. DNA of the CDR3: TGTGCCAGCCGTGGGGGGACTTACTACGAGCAGTACTTC.

The rearrangement uses TRBV7-7 and TRBJ2-5, with 7 nucleotides matching TRBD2. The V gene end was trimmed by 5 bases and the J gene end by 7 bases; junction bases not matched to a gene: 7. The V gene's germline CDR1 is SSHAT and CDR2 FNYEAQ (reference sequence). The CDR3 has 13 amino acids. The CDR3 reads CASSSGTVGTQYF. CDR3 DNA: TGTGCCAGCAGCAGCGGGACTGTCGGGACCCAGTACTTC. Variable domain in full (rest from reference TRBV7-7 and TRBJ2-5): GAGVSQSPRYKVTKRGQDVTLRCDPISSHATLYWYQQALGQGPEFLTYFNYEAQPDKSGLPSDRFSAERPEGSISTLTIQRTEQRDSAMYRCASSSGTVGTQYFGPGTRLLVL.

The genes are TRBV4-3 and TRBJ2-2; D gene unclear. Between the trimmed V and J ends, which lost 0 bases and 5 bases, there was a span of 7 bases. Germline V gene sequence: CDR1 LGHNA, CDR2 YSLEER. The CDR3 sequence is 14 residues long. The CDR3 DNA reads TGCGCCAGCAGCCAAGATCAGGTTACCGGGGAGCTGTTTTTT. Its translation: CASSQDQVTGELFF.

This chain links TRBV7-8 with TRBJ2-2; TRBD2 matches at 8 bases. The CDR3 sequence is 16 residues long. V shed 4 bases, J shed 0 bases, and the junction held 4 bases outside the gene matches. Germline V gene sequence: CDR1 SGHVS, CDR2 FQNEAQ. The CDR3 region is CASSSYGGANTGELFF. The CDR3 DNA reads as TGTGCCAGCAGCTCATACGGGGGGGCGAACACCGGGGAGCTGTTTTTT.

The chain carries TRBV4-2 and TRBJ2-5, with D tentatively TRBD1 (6 bases). CDR3 length: 15 residues. Germline assignment: CDR1 LGHNA and CDR2 YNFKEQ. V lost 1 base to trimming and J lost 4 bases, with 13 bases between them. Written as DNA, the CDR3 is TGTGCCAGCAGCCAAGGGACAGTTAAGGGAGAGACCCAGTACTTC. Its translation is CASSQGTVKGETQYF.

The V and J genes are TRBV28 and TRBJ1-5; weak D call: TRBD1 (5 bases). Germline V gene lookup returns CDR1 MDHEN and CDR2 SYDVKM. Trimming removed 2 bases from V and 4 bases from J, with 12 bases in between. CDR3 length: 15 amino acids. The CDR3 loop reads CASSLQDSHNQPQHF. For the CDR3, the DNA is TGTGCCAGCAGTTTACAAGACAGTCATAATCAGCCCCAGCATTTT.

Comment on this clone: Other nucleotide sequences from this sample produce the same CDR3. The chain employs TRBV9 and TRBJ2-1; D might be TRBD1 (6 bases). V was cut by 2 bases and J by 4 bases, with 7 bases left in between. The CDR3 runs 13 residues. Germline-derived CDR1 and CDR2 are SGDLS and YYNGEE. CDR3 residues: CASSVGQYNEQFF. CDR3 nucleotides: TGTGCCAGCAGCGTTGGACAGTACAATGAGCAGTTCTTC.

The J gene is TRBJ2-4, the V gene TRBV5-4; D uncertain. The V gene lost 4 bases and the J gene lost 4 bases, with 3 bases spanning the gap. The length of the CDR3 is 11 residues. Germline loops: CDR1 SGHNT, CDR2 YYREEE (reference sequence). The CDR3 nucleotides are TGTGCCAGCAGCCTAAAAAACATTCAGTACTTC. This encodes CASSLKNIQYF.

The V call is TRBV28, the J call TRBJ2-3, with D perhaps TRBD1 or TRBD2 (5 bases each). The CDR3 length is 12 residues. Trimming left V 7 bases short and J 4 bases short, with 9 bases between. CDR1 MDHEN and CDR2 SYDVKM come from the germline V gene. CDR3 protein: CASKRGPDTQYF. DNA for the CDR3: TGTGCCAGCAAGAGGGGACCAGATACGCAGTATTTT.